This T cell receptor (beta chain) derives from a study of regulatory T cells in long-lasting Graves disease. On the study more broadly: The study enrolled newly diagnosed Graves' patients on antithyroid drugs under 3 months.

The TCR beta library used iRepertoire HTBI primers with Arm-PCR amplification of CDR3. Each CDR3 protein is one row after TCRdb ran MiXCR on the multiplex PCR reads. The repertoire holds over 350,000 distinct CDR3 sequences, with approximately 15% as singletons. The length of the CDR3 is 15 residues. The V end lost 0 bases, the J end lost 6 bases, and 12 bases lay between the germline ends. Germline CDR1 SGHVS, CDR2 FQNEAQ. Time point here: newly diagnosed GD, antithyroid drugs for less than 3 months. The TCR library was made from RNA extracted from PBMCs. A further study also used this sample, focusing on T cells in Graves' hyperthyroidism and ophthalmopathy.

V usage is TRBV7-8 and J usage is TRBJ2-1, with D maybe TRBD1 (7 bases). The source material was peripheral blood mononuclear cells (PBMCs), sampled at new diagnosis, from a patient treated with antithyroid drugs. The sequence derives from a middle-aged woman with Graves disease. CDR3 protein: CASSLAPRGANEQFF. The CDR3 region has the DNA TGTGCCAGCAGCTTAGCCCCCAGGGGGGCCAATGAGCAGTTCTTC.